Detailed here is one T cell receptor (beta chain). CDR1 is SNHLY, CDR2 FYNNEI, per germline. With V trimmed by 4 bases and J by 7 bases, 7 bases remained unmatched. This CDR3 region has 14 residues. Per the original data handling: Construction of a distant-metastasis classifier for papillary thyroid cancer relied on CDR3 differences across clinicopathological groups. Using MiXCR, TCRdb re-called clones from the PCR reads. The V and J calls reflect TCRdb's pipeline rather than the authors' work. The sample consists of about 56,000 clones, 25% to 35% of them appearing once. This entry is derived from a study of metastatic and nonmetastatic thyroid tumors. No patient had received any treatment before thyroid surgery.

The V and J genes are TRBV2 and TRBJ1-2, with 9 nucleotides matching TRBD1. This clonotype was obtained from a female donor with papillary thyroid cancer or a benign thyroid nodule (not recorded which). Some clones in this sample may be carry-over from other donors' samples. Sequencing was done on a sample of blood. The CDR3 nucleotides are TGTGCCAGCAGTGTGGGACAGGGATTGAGTGGCTACACCTTC. Protein: CASSVGQGLSGYTF.